This T cell receptor beta chain stems from a study of shared clonotypes between healthy human individuals. Each replicate PCR on the sorted subsets used 200 to 250 ng DNA (around 30,000 T cell genomes). In the authors' methods: Junction-only sequences without quality scores came from ImmunoSEQ, so filtering differed. Method: immunoSEQ multiplex PCR; TCRdb's copy keeps in-frame clones and lacks some. D and trimming come from the DNA, and the V and J calls and clone size come from that table. The top ten clones hold 40% to 45% of a sample with about 95,000 clones, under 70% of them seen once. J was trimmed by 6 bases and V by 5 bases; bases with no gene match: 10. The CDR3 loop spans 16 amino acids. Per the germline V gene, CDR1 is LGHNA and CDR2 is YSLEER.

J is TRBJ1-2 and V is TRBV4-3, with 12 bases fitting TRBD1. Material: memory CD8+ T cells sorted from blood. Subset meaning: CD45RO+ cells pooled with CCR7-negative TemRA cells. This receptor was identified in a young man in good health. The CDR3 loop reads CASSAGTGGSGDGYTF. The CDR3 coding sequence is TGCGCCAGCAGCGCCGGGACAGGGGGCTCAGGAGATGGCTACACCTTC.